This note documents a single T cell receptor beta chain sequence. The target antigen is unknown. V lost 8 bases, J lost 7 bases, and 13 bases lay in between. The CDR3 sequence is 12 residues long. Germline V gene lookup returns CDR1 LNHNV and CDR2 YYDKDF (reference sequence). These data belong to a study of cytomegalovirus exposure and HLA in healthy donors. This PCR relied on a set of 60 Vbeta primers and 13 Jbeta primers. Authors' analysis steps: An analysis that came later counted 80 million or so unique TCR beta chains, around 12 million shared. Libraries were prepared by immunoSEQ multiplex PCR; TCRdb keeps only in-frame clonotypes and omits some of them. V, J and clone size reflect that table, while D and trimming were determined from the DNA. The data contain about 200,000 clones, 86% of them seen just once; the ten biggest clones take up around 0.31%. General study findings and limits: Most sequenced TCRs were rare (though some public TCRs occurred in many donors).

This TCR derives from a woman aged 30 to 39 in good health and CMV-seronegative. The source material was PBMCs. The chain carries TRBV15 and TRBJ2-3; a weak D match, TRBD2 (6 bases). CDR3 nucleotide sequence: TGTGCCACCGGGACTGCCTCTTATACGCAGTATTTT. Amino acids: CATGTASYTQYF. The variable domain in full, completed from reference TRBV15 and TRBJ2-3, reads DAMVIQNPRYQVTQFGKPVTLSCSQTLNHNVMYWYQQKSSQAPKLLFHYYDKDFNNEADTPDNFQSRRPNTSFCFLDIRSPGLGDTAMYLCATGTASYTQYFGPGTRLTVL.